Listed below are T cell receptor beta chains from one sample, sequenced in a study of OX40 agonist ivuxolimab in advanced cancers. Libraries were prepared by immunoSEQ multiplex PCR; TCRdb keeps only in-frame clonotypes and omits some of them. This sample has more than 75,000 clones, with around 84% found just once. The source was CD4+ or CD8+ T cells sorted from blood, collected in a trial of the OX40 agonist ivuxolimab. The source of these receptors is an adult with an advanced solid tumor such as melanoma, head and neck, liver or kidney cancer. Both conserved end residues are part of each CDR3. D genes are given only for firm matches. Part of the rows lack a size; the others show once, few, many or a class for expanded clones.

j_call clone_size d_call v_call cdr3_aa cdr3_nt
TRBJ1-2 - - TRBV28 CASSPIGFGTTTRGGYTF TGTGCCAGCAGTCCAATAGGTTTTGGGACCACCACGAGAGGAGGCTACACCTTC
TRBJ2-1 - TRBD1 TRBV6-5 CASSSRPQGTDNEQFF TGTGCCAGCAGTTCTAGACCTCAAGGGACAGACAATGAGCAGTTCTTC
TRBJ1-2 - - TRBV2 CASSERFNYGYTF TGTGCCAGCAGTGAACGTTTTAACTATGGCTACACCTTC
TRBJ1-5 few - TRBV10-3 CAISESLGRPQHF TGTGCCATCAGTGAGTCGTTGGGTAGGCCCCAGCATTTT
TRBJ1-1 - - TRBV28 CASSLVDTSEAFF TGTGCCAGCAGTCTCGTGGACACCAGTGAAGCTTTCTTT
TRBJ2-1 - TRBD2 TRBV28 CASRGDSYNEQFF TGTGCCAGCCGGGGGGACTCCTACAATGAGCAGTTCTTC
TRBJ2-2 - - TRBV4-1 CASSQGEGSIKLFF TGCGCCAGCAGCCAAGGGGAAGGGAGCATCAAGCTGTTTTTT
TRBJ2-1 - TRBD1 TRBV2 CASSPMDRAHEQFF TGTGCCAGCAGTCCCATGGACAGGGCCCATGAGCAGTTCTTC
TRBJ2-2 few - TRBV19 CASSNPNTGELFF TGTGCCAGTAGTAATCCGAACACCGGGGAGCTGTTTTTT
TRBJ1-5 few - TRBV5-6 CASSLAVRGGQPQHF TGTGCCAGCAGCTTGGCCGTTAGGGGCGGTCAGCCCCAGCATTTT
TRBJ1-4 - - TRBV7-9 CASSLEYPIKGEKLFF TGTGCCAGCAGCTTAGAATACCCGATTAAGGGTGAAAAACTGTTTTTT
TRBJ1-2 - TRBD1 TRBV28 CASLQRTGYGYTF TGTGCCAGCCTCCAACGGACAGGCTATGGCTACACCTTC
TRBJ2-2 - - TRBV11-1 CASSDTGELFF TGTGCCAGCAGCGACACCGGGGAGCTGTTTTTT
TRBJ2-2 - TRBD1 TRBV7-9 CASRRDRANTGELFF TGTGCCAGCAGGAGGGACAGAGCGAACACCGGGGAGCTGTTTTTT
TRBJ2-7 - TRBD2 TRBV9 CASSISSGSSYEQYF TGTGCCAGCAGCATCTCTAGCGGAAGCTCCTACGAGCAGTACTTC
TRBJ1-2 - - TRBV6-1 CASSENRVLPYGYTF TGTGCCAGCAGTGAAAATAGGGTACTCCCCTATGGCTACACCTTC
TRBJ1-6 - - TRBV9 CASSPKGRNSPLHF TGTGCCAGCAGCCCTAAGGGCCGCAATTCACCCCTCCACTTT
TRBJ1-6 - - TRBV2 CASSLGGHNSPLHF TGTGCCAGCAGCCTTGGGGGACATAATTCACCCCTCCACTTT
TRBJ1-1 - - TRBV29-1 CSFTRGGVNTEAFF TGCAGCTTCACCCGGGGGGGGGTGAACACTGAAGCTTTCTTT
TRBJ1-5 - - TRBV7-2 CASSLNGGRPQHF TGTGCCAGCAGCCTTAACGGGGGAAGGCCCCAGCATTTT
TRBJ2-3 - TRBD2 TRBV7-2 CASSYRWGGSADTQYF TGTGCCAGCAGCTACCGATGGGGCGGGAGCGCAGATACGCAGTATTTT
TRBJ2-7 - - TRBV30 CAWMGGYEQYF TGTGCCTGGATGGGAGGCTACGAGCAGTACTTC
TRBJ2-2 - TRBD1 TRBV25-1 CASSGPNRGSNTGELFF TGTGCCAGCAGTGGCCCGAACAGGGGCTCGAACACCGGGGAGCTGTTTTTT
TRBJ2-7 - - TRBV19 CASSIRTESYEQYF TGTGCCAGTAGTATAAGGACTGAATCCTACGAGCAGTACTTC
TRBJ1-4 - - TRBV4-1 CASSQGVANEKLFF TGCGCCAGCAGCCAAGGAGTGGCTAATGAAAAACTGTTTTTT
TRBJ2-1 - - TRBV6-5 CASKRGISYNEQFF TGTGCCAGCAAAAGGGGGATCTCCTACAATGAGCAGTTCTTC
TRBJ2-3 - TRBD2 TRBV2 CASSERLASSTDTQYF TGTGCCAGCAGTGAAAGACTAGCGTCTAGCACAGATACGCAGTATTTT
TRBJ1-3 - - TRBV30 CAWSVAPTHMALQGKIGNTIYF TGTGCCTGGAGTGTTGCCCCAACCCATATGGCCCTGCAAGGGAAGATTGGAAACACCATATATTTT
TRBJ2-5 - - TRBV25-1 CASSLGVRALQETQYF TGTGCCAGCAGTCTTGGTGTTCGGGCCCTCCAAGAGACCCAGTACTTC
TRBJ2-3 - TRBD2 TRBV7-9 CASSPRVAGSTDTQYF TGTGCCAGCAGCCCTAGGGTAGCGGGGAGCACAGATACGCAGTATTTT
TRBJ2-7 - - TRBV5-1 CASSLGRGWVSGSVYEQYF TGCGCCAGCAGCTTGGGTCGGGGATGGGTCTCTGGGAGCGTTTACGAGCAGTACTTC